This paragraph covers one TCR beta chain sequence. Its matching antigen is unknown. Germline CDR1 reads SGHRS; CDR2 reads YFSETQ. Unmatched junction bases numbered 13, after V lost 3 bases and J lost 4 bases. This CDR3 has 19 amino acids. The data originate from a study of T-cell memory formation after mild COVID-19. Regarding the study as a whole: Day 15 to 85 contracting clones showed balanced CD4/CD8; later expanders leaned CD4+.

Via MiXCR, TCRdb re-called the 5' RACE reads, giving one row per CDR3 protein. This sample has about 560,000 distinct CDR3 sequences; roughly 17% occur once, and the top ten carry about 8.6%. This sequence originates from an adult woman who had mild COVID-19 (a few samples of this study predate the infection). Cell type and time point are not known. The sample comprised PBMCs or a T cell subset sorted from them (not recorded which). V and J are TRBV5-1 and TRBJ2-3; 14 bases fit TRBD2. CDR3 sequence (DNA): TGCGCCAGCAGCTACGGACTAGCGGGAGGTTTTTCGAGTGCAGATACGCAGTATTTT. This sequence encodes CASSYGLAGGFSSADTQYF. The full variable domain, its missing parts supplied by reference TRBV5-1 and TRBJ2-3, is KAGVTQTPRYLIKTRGQQVTLSCSPISGHRSVSWYQQTPGQGLQFLFEYFSETQRNKGNFPGRFSGRQFSNSRSEMNVSTLELGDSALYLCASSYGLAGGFSSADTQYFGPGTRLTVL.